Given below is one T cell receptor beta chain in context. At one of its ends the junction is not consistent with the germline gene, which may arise from a read error. These data are taken from a study of human T cells and chemical hapten exposure. Background on the study: Variation in per-sample TCR yields came mainly from small pooled library volume differences.

TCRdb re-called the RACE reads with MiXCR, one entry per CDR3 protein. The data contain approximately 90,000 distinct CDR3 sequences, about 28% of them singletons. Time point meaning: patch test 3, about 24 weeks after DPC sensitization. The sample's treatment: therapeutic diphenylcyclopropenone sensitization with weekly scalp DPC. The receptor comes from a man between 40 and 49 years old with alopecia areata. Some clones in this sample may be carry-over from other donors' samples. The sequencing here drew on whole blood, taken in connection with sensitization to the hapten diphenylcyclopropenone (DPC).

The CDR3 DNA sequence: TGTGCCAGCAGCTCCACTCTTCGGGTTTCTTTT. It yields the protein CASSSTLRVSF. V gene TRBV12-3 or TRBV12-4 combines with J gene TRBJ1-3; D gene ambiguous. CDR3 length equals 11 residues.